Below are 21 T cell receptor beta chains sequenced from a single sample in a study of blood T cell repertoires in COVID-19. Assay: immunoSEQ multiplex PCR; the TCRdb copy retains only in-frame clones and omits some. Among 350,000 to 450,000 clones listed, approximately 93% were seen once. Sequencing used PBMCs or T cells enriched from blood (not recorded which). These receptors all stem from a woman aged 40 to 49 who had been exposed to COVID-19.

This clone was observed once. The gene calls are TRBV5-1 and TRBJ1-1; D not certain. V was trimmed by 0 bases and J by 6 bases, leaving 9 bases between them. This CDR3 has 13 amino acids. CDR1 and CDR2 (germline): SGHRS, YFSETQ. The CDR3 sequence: CASSLDDDSEAFF. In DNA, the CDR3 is TGCGCCAGCAGCTTGGACGATGACTCTGAAGCTTTCTTT.

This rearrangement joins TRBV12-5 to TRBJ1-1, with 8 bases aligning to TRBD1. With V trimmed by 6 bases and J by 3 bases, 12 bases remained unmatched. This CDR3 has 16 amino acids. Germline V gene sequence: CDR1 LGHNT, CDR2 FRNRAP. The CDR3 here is CASGVTRTGLYTEAFF. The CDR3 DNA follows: TGTGCTAGTGGGGTGACAAGGACAGGGTTGTACACTGAAGCTTTCTTT.

DNA of the CDR3: TGTGCCAGCAGCTCAACCGGGACTAGCGGGAGTTATACGCAGTATTTT. Translated, it gives CASSSTGTSGSYTQYF. V gene TRBV11-1 combines with J gene TRBJ2-3; 14 bases are shared with TRBD2. Looked up from germline, CDR1 is SGHAT and CDR2 is FQDESV (reference sequence). The CDR3 sequence is 16 residues long. J was trimmed by 7 bases and V by 4 bases; bases with no gene match: 7. Based on the CDR3 plus reference TRBV11-1 and TRBJ2-3, the full variable domain is EAEVAQSPRYKITEKSQAVAFWCDPISGHATLYWYRQILGQGPELLVQFQDESVVDDSQLPKDRFSAERLKGVDSTLKIQPAELGDSAMYLCASSSTGTSGSYTQYFGPGTRLTVL.

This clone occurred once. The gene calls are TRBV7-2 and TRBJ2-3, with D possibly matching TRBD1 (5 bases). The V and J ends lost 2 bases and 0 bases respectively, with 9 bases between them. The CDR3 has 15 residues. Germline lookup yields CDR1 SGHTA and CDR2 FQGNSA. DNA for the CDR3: TGTGCCAGCAGCTTAAGGACACTCAGCACAGATACGCAGTATTTT. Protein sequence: CASSLRTLSTDTQYF.

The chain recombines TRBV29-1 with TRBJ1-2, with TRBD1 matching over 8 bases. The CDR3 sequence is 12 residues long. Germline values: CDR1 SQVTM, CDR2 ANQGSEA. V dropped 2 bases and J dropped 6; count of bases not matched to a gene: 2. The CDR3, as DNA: TGCAGCGTTGAACCGACAGGGGATGGCTACACCTTC. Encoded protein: CSVEPTGDGYTF.

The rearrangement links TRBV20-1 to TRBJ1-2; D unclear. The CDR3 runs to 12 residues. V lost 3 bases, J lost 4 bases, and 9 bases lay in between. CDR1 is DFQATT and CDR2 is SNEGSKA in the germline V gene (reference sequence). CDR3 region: CSASSGVYGYTF. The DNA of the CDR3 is TGCAGTGCTAGTTCGGGAGTCTATGGCTACACCTTC.

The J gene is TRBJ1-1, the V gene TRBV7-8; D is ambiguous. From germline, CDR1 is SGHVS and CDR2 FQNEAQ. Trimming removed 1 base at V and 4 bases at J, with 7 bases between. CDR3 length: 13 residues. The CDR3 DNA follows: TGTGCCAGCAGCTTAGGGCGGATCACTGAAGCTTTCTTT. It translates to CASSLGRITEAFF.

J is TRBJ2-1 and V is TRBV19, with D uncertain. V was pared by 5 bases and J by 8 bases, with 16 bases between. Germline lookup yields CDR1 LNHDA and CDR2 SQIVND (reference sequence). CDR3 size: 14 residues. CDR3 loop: CASSSRRVTDEQFF. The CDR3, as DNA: TGTGCCAGTAGTTCCCGCCGGGTTACGGATGAGCAGTTCTTC.

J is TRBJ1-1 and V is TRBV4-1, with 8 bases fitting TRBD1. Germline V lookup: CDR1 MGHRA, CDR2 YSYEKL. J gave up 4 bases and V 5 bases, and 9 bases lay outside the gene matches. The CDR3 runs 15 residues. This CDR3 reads CASSFPVDRATEAFF. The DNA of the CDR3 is TGCGCCAGCAGCTTCCCAGTGGACAGGGCCACTGAAGCTTTCTTT.

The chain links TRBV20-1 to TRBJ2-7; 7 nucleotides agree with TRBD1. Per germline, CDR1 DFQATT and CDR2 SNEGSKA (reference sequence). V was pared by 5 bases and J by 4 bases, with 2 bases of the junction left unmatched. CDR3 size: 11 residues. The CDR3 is CSAWDRYEQYF. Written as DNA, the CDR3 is TGCAGTGCTTGGGACAGATACGAGCAGTACTTC.

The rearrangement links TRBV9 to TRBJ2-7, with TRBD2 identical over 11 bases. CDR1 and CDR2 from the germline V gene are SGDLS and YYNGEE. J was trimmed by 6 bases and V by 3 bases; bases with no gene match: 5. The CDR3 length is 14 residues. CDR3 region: CASSGSGRVGEQYF. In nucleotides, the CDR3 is TGTGCCAGCAGCGGTAGCGGGAGGGTGGGCGAGCAGTACTTC.

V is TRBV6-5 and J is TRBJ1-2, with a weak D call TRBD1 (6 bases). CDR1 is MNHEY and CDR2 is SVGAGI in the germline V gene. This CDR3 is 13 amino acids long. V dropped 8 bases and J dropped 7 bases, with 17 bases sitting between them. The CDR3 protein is CASGRRGARGYTF. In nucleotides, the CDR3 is TGTGCCAGCGGCCGTCGGGGGGCGCGTGGCTACACCTTC.

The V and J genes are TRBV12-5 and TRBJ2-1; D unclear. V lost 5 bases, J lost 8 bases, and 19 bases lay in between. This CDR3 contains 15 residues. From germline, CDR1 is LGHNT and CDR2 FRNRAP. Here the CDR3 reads CASGPRGVSNYEQFF. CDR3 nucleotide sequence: TGTGCTAGTGGTCCTAGAGGCGTGTCAAATTATGAGCAGTTCTTC. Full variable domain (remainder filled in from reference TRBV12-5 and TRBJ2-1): DARVTQTPRHKVTEMGQEVTMRCQPILGHNTVFWYRQTMMQGLELLAYFRNRAPLDDSGMPKDRFSAEMPDATLATLKIQPSEPRDSAVYFCASGPRGVSNYEQFFGPGTRLTVL.

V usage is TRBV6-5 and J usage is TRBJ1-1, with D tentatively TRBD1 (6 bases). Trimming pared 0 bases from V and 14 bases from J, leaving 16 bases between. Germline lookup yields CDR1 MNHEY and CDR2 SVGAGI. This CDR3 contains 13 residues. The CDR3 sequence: CASSYSSGGPRFF. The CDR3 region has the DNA TGTGCCAGCAGTTACTCGAGCGGGGGCCCGCGCTTCTTT.

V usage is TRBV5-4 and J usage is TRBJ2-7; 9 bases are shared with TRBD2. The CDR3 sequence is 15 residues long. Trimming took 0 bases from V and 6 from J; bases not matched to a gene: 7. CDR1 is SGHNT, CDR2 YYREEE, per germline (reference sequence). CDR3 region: CASSLAPAGGFEQYF. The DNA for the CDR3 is TGTGCCAGCAGCTTGGCCCCAGCGGGGGGCTTCGAGCAGTACTTC.

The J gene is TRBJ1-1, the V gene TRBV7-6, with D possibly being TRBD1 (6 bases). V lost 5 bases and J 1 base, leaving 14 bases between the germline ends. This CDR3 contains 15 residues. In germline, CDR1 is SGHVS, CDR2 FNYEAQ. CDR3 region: CASSPGRGANTEAFF. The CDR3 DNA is TGTGCCAGCAGCCCAGGGAGGGGGGCGAACACTGAAGCTTTCTTT.

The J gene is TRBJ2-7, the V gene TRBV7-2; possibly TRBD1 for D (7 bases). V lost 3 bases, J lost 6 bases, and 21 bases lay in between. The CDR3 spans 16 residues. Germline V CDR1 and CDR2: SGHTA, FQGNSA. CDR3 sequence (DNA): TGTGCCAGCAGCTTGTACTCTTTGCGGGACAGTACCGAGCAGTACTTC. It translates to CASSLYSLRDSTEQYF.

CDR3 nucleotide sequence: TGTGCCAGCAGTTCGTCAGGAACCTCTGGAAACACCATATATTTT. Residues: CASSSSGTSGNTIYF. The chain combines TRBV27 with TRBJ1-3, with D uncertain. V shed 4 bases and J shed 0 bases, with 10 bases lying between them. The germline V gene has CDR1 MNHEY and CDR2 SMNVEV (reference sequence). The CDR3 sequence is 15 residues long.

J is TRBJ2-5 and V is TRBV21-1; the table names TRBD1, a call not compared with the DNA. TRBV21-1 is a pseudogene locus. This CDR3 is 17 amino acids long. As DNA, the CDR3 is TGTGCCAGCAGCAATAGACAGGGGGAATGGTTGGGAGAGACCCAGTACTTC. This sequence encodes CASSNRQGEWLGETQYF.

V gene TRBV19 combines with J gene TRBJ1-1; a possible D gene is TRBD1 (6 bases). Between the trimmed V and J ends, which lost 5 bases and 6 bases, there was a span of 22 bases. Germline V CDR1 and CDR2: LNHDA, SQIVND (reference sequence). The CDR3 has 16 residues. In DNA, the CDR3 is TGTGCCAGTAGTCAGAACCCAACAGGGTCCCTCGCTGAAGCTTTCTTT. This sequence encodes CASSQNPTGSLAEAFF.

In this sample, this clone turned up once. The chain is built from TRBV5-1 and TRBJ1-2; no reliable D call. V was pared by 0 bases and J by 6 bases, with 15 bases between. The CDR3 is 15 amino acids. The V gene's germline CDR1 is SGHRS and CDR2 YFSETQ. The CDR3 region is CASSLAGDERHGYTF. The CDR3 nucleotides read TGCGCCAGCAGCTTGGCCGGGGATGAGCGGCATGGCTACACCTTC. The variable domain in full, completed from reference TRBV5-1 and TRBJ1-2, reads KAGVTQTPRYLIKTRGQQVTLSCSPISGHRSVSWYQQTPGQGLQFLFEYFSETQRNKGNFPGRFSGRQFSNSRSEMNVSTLELGDSALYLCASSLAGDERHGYTFGSGTRLTVV.